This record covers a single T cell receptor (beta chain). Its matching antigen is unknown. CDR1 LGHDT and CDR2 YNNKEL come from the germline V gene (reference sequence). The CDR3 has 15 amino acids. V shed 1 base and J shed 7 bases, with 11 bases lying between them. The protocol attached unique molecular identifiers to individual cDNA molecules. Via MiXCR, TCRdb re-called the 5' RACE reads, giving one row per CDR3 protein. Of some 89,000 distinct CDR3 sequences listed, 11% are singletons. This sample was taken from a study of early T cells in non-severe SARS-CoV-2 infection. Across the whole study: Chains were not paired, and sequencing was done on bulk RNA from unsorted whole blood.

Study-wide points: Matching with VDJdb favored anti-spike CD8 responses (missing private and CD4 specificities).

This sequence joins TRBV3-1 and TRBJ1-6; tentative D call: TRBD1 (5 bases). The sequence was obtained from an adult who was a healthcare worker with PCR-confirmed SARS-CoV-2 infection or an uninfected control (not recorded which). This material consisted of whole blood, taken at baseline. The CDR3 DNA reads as TGTGCCAGCAGCCAAGGGACACGGAGAAATTCACCCCTCCACTTT. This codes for CASSQGTRRNSPLHF. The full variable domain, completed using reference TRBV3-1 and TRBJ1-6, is DTAVSQTPKYLVTQMGNDKSIKCEQNLGHDTMYWYKQDSKKFLKIMFSYNNKELIINETVPNRFSPKSPDKAHLNLHINSLELGDSAVYFCASSQGTRRNSPLHFGNGTRLTVT.